The 17 T cell receptor beta chains listed next were all sequenced from one sample in a study of blood T cell repertoires in COVID-19. This table comes from immunoSEQ multiplex PCR, and its TCRdb copy is limited to in-frame clones, with some not included. Here the sample spans about 250,000 clones, approximately 86% being singletons. Sequencing was carried out using peripheral blood. The source is a man at least 80 years old with acute or convalescent COVID-19.

This clone has a handful of counts. The rearrangement joins TRBV19 to TRBJ2-5; the match to TRBD1 covers 7 bases. The CDR3 totals 13 residues. V trimming: 6 bases; J trimming: 4 bases; junction bases outside the gene matches: 5. From germline, CDR1 is LNHDA and CDR2 SQIVND (reference sequence). CDR3 protein: CASSTGEGETQYF. The CDR3 bases are TGTGCCAGTAGCACAGGGGAAGGAGAGACCCAGTACTTC.

This chain uses TRBV18 with TRBJ1-4; 9 nucleotides line up with TRBD1. Trimming removed 4 bases from V and 8 bases from J; junction bases left unmatched: 5. Germline V CDR1 and CDR2: KGHSH, LQKENI. This CDR3 spans 14 amino acids. The CDR3 coding sequence is TGTGCCAGCTCACAGGGACAGGGCTGGGAAAAACTGTTTTTT. Encoded protein: CASSQGQGWEKLFF.

The chain links TRBV25-1 to TRBJ2-1, with 8 positions matching TRBD1. CDR1 is MGHDK and CDR2 is SYGVNS in the germline V gene. This CDR3 region has 13 residues. With V trimmed by 8 bases and J by 4 bases, 4 bases remained unmatched. Here the CDR3 reads CASRGTGYNEQFF. The CDR3 coding sequence is TGTGCCAGCCGGGGGACAGGTTACAATGAGCAGTTCTTC.

The V and J genes are TRBV10-3 and TRBJ2-7; weak D call: TRBD2 (7 bases). CDR3 size: 14 residues. Trimming removed 6 bases from V and 4 bases from J, with 16 bases in between. Germline values: CDR1 ENHRY, CDR2 SYGVKD. The CDR3: CAISEGGKGYEQYF. The CDR3 DNA follows: TGTGCCATCAGCGAGGGGGGGAAGGGGTACGAGCAGTACTTC.

V usage is TRBV7-2 and J usage is TRBJ2-1; TRBD2 might be the D (6 bases). The germline CDR1 and CDR2 sequences are SGHTA and FQGNSA. V lost 5 bases and J 7 bases, leaving 18 bases between the germline ends. CDR3 length equals 15 residues. The CDR3 loop is CASSLLGGLWNEQFF. CDR3 sequence (DNA): TGTGCCAGCAGCCTACTTGGAGGGCTGTGGAATGAGCAGTTCTTC.

This chain connects TRBV9 to TRBJ2-1, with 8 bases aligning to TRBD2. The CDR3 length is 16 residues. The trim removed 3 bases at V and 9 bases at J, leaving 14 bases unmatched. Germline CDR1 is SGDLS and CDR2 is YYNGEE. CDR3 nucleotides: TGTGCCAGCAGCGCAGAGAATCCGGGACTAGAAGGTGAGCAGTTCTTC. Its protein is CASSAENPGLEGEQFF.

The chain joins TRBV18 to TRBJ1-6; 8 bases align to TRBD1. The CDR3 is 16 residues long. Germline V lookup: CDR1 KGHSH, CDR2 LQKENI. V gave up 2 bases and J gave up 11 bases; unmatched junction bases: 11. The CDR3 DNA sequence: TGTGCCAGCTCACCAGAAGGACAGGGTGGGTTAGCACCCCTCCACTTT. This sequence encodes CASSPEGQGGLAPLHF.

The V and J genes are TRBV5-1 and TRBJ2-7; 9 positions agree with TRBD1. The CDR3 is made up of 16 amino acids. J lost 3 bases, V lost 1 base, and 8 bases had no gene match. Germline CDR1 SGHRS, CDR2 YFSETQ. CDR3 nucleotide sequence: TGCGCCAGCAGCTTGATTTCCATGACAGGGGGCTACGAGCAGTACTTC. Its protein product is CASSLISMTGGYEQYF.

This sequence joins TRBV11-2 and TRBJ2-3; TRBD2 matches 8 bases. The CDR3 covers 15 residues. CDR1 SGHAT and CDR2 FQNNGV come from the germline V gene. Trimming took 3 bases from V and 4 from J; bases not matched to a gene: 6. The CDR3 DNA reads TGTGCCAGCAGCTTCTCAGCGGGAGTATCAGATACGCAGTATTTT. Its translation is CASSFSAGVSDTQYF.

The chain recombines TRBV27 with TRBJ2-2; TRBD2 might be the D (5 bases). This CDR3 is built from 18 residues. CDR1 and CDR2 from the germline V gene are MNHEY and SMNVEV (reference sequence). The germline V and J ends were trimmed by 0 bases and 1 base, with 15 bases remaining between them. This CDR3 reads CASSLSKGLAGNTGELFF. The CDR3 DNA reads as TGTGCCAGCAGTTTATCTAAAGGGCTAGCAGGGAACACCGGGGAGCTGTTTTTT.

The rearrangement uses TRBV7-9 and TRBJ1-1, with no clear D. Germline V lookup: CDR1 SEHNR, CDR2 FQNEAQ (reference sequence). Trimming left V 5 bases short and J 1 base short, with 11 bases between. The CDR3 has 14 amino acids. Here the CDR3 reads CASSLHPGNTEAFF. As DNA, the CDR3 is TGTGCCAGCAGCCTCCATCCGGGGAACACTGAAGCTTTCTTT.

This clone was seen more than once but under ten times. J is TRBJ2-7 and V is TRBV6-2 or TRBV6-3, with 7 bases matching TRBD1. The V gene's germline CDR1 is MNHEY and CDR2 SVGEGT. The CDR3 loop spans 14 amino acids. J was trimmed by 2 bases and V by 5 bases; bases with no gene match: 6. The CDR3 region is CASSPGTVPYEQYF. CDR3 DNA sequence: TGTGCCAGCAGTCCCGGGACAGTCCCCTACGAGCAGTACTTC.

The chain is built from TRBV6-2 or TRBV6-3 and TRBJ1-6; a weak D match, TRBD1 (6 bases). Between the trimmed V and J ends, which lost 2 bases and 4 bases, there was a span of 12 bases. The germline CDR1 and CDR2 sequences are MNHEY and SVGEGT. The CDR3 is 16 amino acids. As DNA, the CDR3 is TGTGCCAGCAGTTACGGCAGGGGAAGGTATAATTCACCCCTCCACTTT. Translating it yields CASSYGRGRYNSPLHF.

This clone occurred a few times. The rearrangement joins TRBV19 to TRBJ2-7; D is perhaps TRBD1 (5 bases). This CDR3 spans 14 amino acids. The germline V gene encodes CDR1 LNHDA and CDR2 SQIVND (reference sequence). V was shortened by 4 bases and J by 5 bases, with 15 bases between the two germline ends. CDR3 coding DNA: TGTGCCAGTAGTACCCAGGGCGGTTTTAACGAGCAGTACTTC. It is translated as CASSTQGGFNEQYF.

The CDR3 sequence: CASSVEGLAGNTDTQYF. In DNA, the CDR3 is TGTGCCAGCAGCGTAGAAGGACTAGCGGGGAACACAGATACGCAGTATTTT. V usage is TRBV9 and J usage is TRBJ2-3; 12 bases are a match to TRBD2. The CDR3 spans 17 residues. Germline V lookup: CDR1 SGDLS, CDR2 YYNGEE. Germline trimming cut 0 bases from V and 2 bases from J; bases unmatched to any gene: 4.

V is TRBV7-2 and J is TRBJ2-7; 12 nucleotides line up with TRBD2. Germline values: CDR1 SGHTA, CDR2 FQGNSA. This CDR3 spans 15 amino acids. J lost 3 bases, V lost 6 bases, and 6 bases had no gene match. CDR3 protein: CASREGLAGFYEQYF. CDR3 in DNA: TGTGCCAGCAGGGAGGGACTAGCGGGTTTCTACGAGCAGTACTTC.

The chain recombines TRBV28 with TRBJ2-7; 11 bases agree with TRBD1. Germline assignment: CDR1 MDHEN and CDR2 SYDVKM. After removal of 10 bases from V and 4 bases from J, the junction contained 12 bases not matched to a gene. The CDR3 has 15 residues. The CDR3: CAIDHPGTGGYEQYF. Here the CDR3 DNA reads TGTGCCATAGACCACCCCGGGACAGGGGGTTACGAGCAGTACTTC.